This entry concerns a single T cell receptor (beta chain). What it recognizes is unknown. These data come from a study of STAT3 mutations in large granular lymphocyte leukemia. As for the study in general: More than half of T-LGLL patients received immunosuppressive therapy. Study-wide results and caveats: Variable sampling intervals and differing treatment regimens complicated linking therapy response to TCR clonal burden changes. Suggested: STAT3 mutation was not the ancestral event for these clonal expansions. At least one immunodominant TCR beta clonotype appeared in every T-cell large granular lymphocyte leukemia patient.

V gave up 0 bases and J gave up 4 bases, with 12 bases separating them. Per the germline V gene, CDR1 is GTSNPN and CDR2 is SVGIG (reference sequence). CDR3 length: 14 residues. The assay was immunoSEQ multiplex PCR, and TCRdb's table has in-frame clones only and misses some. The sample records 8,000 to 11,000 clones, 87% being singletons. Sequenced input: peripheral blood mononuclear cells. This sequence was found in a man in his 60s with T-cell large granular lymphocyte leukemia. Some clones in this sample may be carry-over from other donors' samples. This chain connects TRBV30 to TRBJ1-2; D not certain. In DNA form, the CDR3 reads TGTGCCTGGAGTGTGATAGCGACAAGCTATGGCTACACCTTC. The encoded protein is CAWSVIATSYGYTF.